This T cell receptor beta chain was sequenced during a study of cytomegalovirus exposure and HLA in healthy donors. Overall study: Across 350 to 500 genotyped donors, more than 75% landed in the Caucasian-associated ancestry cluster.

Turning to this clone: The antigen is unknown.

V lost 5 bases, J lost 4 bases, and 14 bases lay in between. This CDR3 contains 15 residues. In germline, CDR1 is SGHTA, CDR2 FQGNSA. The PCR ran on 60 Vbeta and 13 Jbeta primers. Per the study methods: It was a later analysis that counted 83 million or so unique TCR beta chains, of which around 11 million were shared. Here immunoSEQ multiplex PCR was the method, and the copy in TCRdb shows in-frame clones only, minus some. D and trimming were read from the DNA, whereas the V and J calls and clone size are those reported in that table. In all, the sample yields tens of thousands of clones. Findings and caveats of the study: TCR beta sequences reportedly predicted most subjects' HLA-A and HLA-B alleles accurately.

The chain joins TRBV7-2 to TRBJ1-4; D possibly corresponds to TRBD1 (5 bases). Sequencing used PBMCs. The sequence was obtained from a female donor in good health and CMV-seropositive. CDR3 sequence reads: CASSSQGLSNEKLFF. The CDR3 DNA follows: TGTGCCAGCAGCAGTCAGGGATTAAGTAATGAAAAACTGTTTTTT.